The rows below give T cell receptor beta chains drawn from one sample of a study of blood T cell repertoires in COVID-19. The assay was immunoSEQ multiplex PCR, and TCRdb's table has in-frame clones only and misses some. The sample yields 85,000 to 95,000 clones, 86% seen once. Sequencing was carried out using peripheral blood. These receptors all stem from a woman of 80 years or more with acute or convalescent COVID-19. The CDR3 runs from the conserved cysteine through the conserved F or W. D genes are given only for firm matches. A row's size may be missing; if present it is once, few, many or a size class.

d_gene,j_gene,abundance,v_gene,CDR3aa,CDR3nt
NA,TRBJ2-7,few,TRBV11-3,CASSTPWGPGAYEQYF,TGTGCCAGCAGCACCCCTTGGGGTCCAGGGGCTTACGAGCAGTACTTC
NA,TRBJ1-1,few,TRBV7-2,CASSRHRAKTEAFF,TGTGCCAGCAGCCGCCACAGGGCTAAGACTGAAGCTTTCTTT
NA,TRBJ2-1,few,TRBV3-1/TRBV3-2,CATQHRGEQFF,TGTGCCACCCAACATAGGGGCGAGCAGTTCTTC
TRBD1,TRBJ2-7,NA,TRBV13,CASSPTGLAEQYF,TGTGCCAGCAGCCCGACAGGGTTAGCCGAGCAGTACTTC
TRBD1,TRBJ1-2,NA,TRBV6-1,CASSEAARGRDGYTF,TGTGCCAGCAGTGAAGCGGCCAGGGGGCGCGATGGCTACACCTTC
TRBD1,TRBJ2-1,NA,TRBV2,CASRESGTGVYNEQFF,TGTGCCAGCAGGGAATCCGGGACAGGGGTTTACAATGAGCAGTTCTTC
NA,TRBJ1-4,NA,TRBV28,CASSLMQGNEKLFF,TGTGCCAGCAGTTTAATGCAGGGGAATGAAAAACTGTTTTTT
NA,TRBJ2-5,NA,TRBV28,CASSLGGAGETQYF,TGTGCCAGCAGTTTGGGGGGGGCAGGAGAGACCCAGTACTTC
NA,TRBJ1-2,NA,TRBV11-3,CASSSPGHGFLDYGYTF,TGTGCCAGCAGCTCTCCGGGACATGGGTTCCTGGACTATGGCTACACCTTC
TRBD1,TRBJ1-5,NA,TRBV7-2,CASSLAGTVAQPQHF,TGTGCCAGCAGCTTAGCGGGGACAGTAGCTCAGCCCCAGCATTTT
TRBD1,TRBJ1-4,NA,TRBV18,CASSPRDRVTNEKLFF,TGTGCCAGCTCACCCCGGGACAGGGTTACTAATGAAAAACTGTTTTTT
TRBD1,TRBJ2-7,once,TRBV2,CASRDRGAYEQYF,TGTGCCAGCAGGGACAGGGGCGCCTACGAGCAGTACTTC
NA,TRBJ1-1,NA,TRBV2,CASSKGRANTEAFF,TGTGCCAGCAGCAAAGGCAGGGCTAACACTGAAGCTTTCTTT
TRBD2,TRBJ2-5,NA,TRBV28,CASRFPGTSGGRGETQYF,TGTGCCAGCAGATTTCCCGGGACTAGCGGGGGAAGAGGAGAGACCCAGTACTTC
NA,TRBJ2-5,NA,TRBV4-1,CASSQGGTLGETQYF,TGCGCCAGCAGCCAAGGCGGGACCCTCGGGGAGACCCAGTACTTC
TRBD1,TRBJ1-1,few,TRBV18,CASSRTGSDTEAFF,TGTGCCAGCTCACGGACAGGGTCGGACACTGAAGCTTTCTTT
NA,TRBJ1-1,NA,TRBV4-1,CASSQGYSVNTEAFF,TGCGCCAGCAGCCAAGGATATTCGGTGAACACTGAAGCTTTCTTT
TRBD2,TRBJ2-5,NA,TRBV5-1,CASRRTSGGGETQYF,TGCGCCAGCAGGAGGACTAGCGGGGGAGGAGAGACCCAGTACTTC
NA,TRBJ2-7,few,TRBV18,CASSRGLSSYEQYF,TGTGCCAGCTCTAGGGGGTTGAGCTCCTACGAGCAGTACTTC
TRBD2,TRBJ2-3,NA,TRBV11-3,CASSSLAGPDTQYF,TGTGCCAGCAGCTCCCTAGCGGGGCCAGATACGCAGTATTTT
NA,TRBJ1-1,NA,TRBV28,CASRDSGDRDTEAFF,TGTGCCAGCCGAGATTCAGGGGACCGGGACACTGAAGCTTTCTTT
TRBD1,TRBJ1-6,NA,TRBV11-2,CASSARTGDNSPLHF,TGTGCCAGCAGCGCTAGGACAGGCGATAATTCACCCCTCCACTTT
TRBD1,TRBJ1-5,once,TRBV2,CASSVPRGQTNQPQHF,TGTGCCAGCAGTGTCCCCCGGGGACAGACCAATCAGCCCCAGCATTTT
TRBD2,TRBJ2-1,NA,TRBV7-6,CASSFHASGGDANEQFF,TGTGCCAGCAGCTTCCATGCTAGCGGGGGGGATGCAAATGAGCAGTTCTTC
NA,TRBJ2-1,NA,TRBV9,CASSVGRYNEQFF,TGTGCCAGCAGCGTGGGCAGATACAATGAGCAGTTCTTC
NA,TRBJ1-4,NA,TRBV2,CASSRSHDGTNEKLFF,TGTGCCAGCAGCCGGAGTCACGATGGAACTAATGAAAAACTGTTTTTT
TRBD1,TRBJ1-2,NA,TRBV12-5,CASGLAPGTGGDGYTF,TGTGCTAGTGGTTTGGCCCCCGGGACAGGGGGCGATGGCTACACCTTC
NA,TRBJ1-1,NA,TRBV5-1,CASSLVADTEAFF,TGCGCCAGCAGCTTGGTGGCGGACACTGAAGCTTTCTTT
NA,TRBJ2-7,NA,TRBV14,CASSRIGGFEQYF,TGTGCCAGCAGCCGAATAGGAGGGTTCGAGCAGTACTTC
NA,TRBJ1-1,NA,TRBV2,CASSEARQGTEAFF,TGTGCCAGCAGTGAAGCGCGGCAGGGCACTGAAGCTTTCTTT
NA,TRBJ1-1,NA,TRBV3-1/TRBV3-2,CASSQKGLGGRTNTEAFF,TGTGCCAGCAGCCAAAAAGGCCTAGGGGGACGGACGAACACTGAAGCTTTCTTT
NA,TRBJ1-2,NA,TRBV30,CAGGAGGYTF,TGTGCCGGGGGCGCTGGCGGCTACACCTTC
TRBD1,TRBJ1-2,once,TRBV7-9,CASRPLGQDYGYTF,TGTGCCAGCAGGCCCCTCGGACAGGACTATGGCTACACCTTC
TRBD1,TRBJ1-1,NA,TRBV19,CANRIQGAKTEAFF,TGTGCCAATCGCATTCAGGGGGCGAAGACTGAAGCTTTCTTT
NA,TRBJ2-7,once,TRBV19,CASSSGLASYEQYF,TGTGCCAGTAGTTCTGGCCTAGCTTCCTACGAGCAGTACTTC
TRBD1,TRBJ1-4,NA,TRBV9,CASSQGQARANEKLFF,TGTGCCAGCAGCCAGGGACAGGCTCGGGCTAATGAAAAACTGTTTTTT
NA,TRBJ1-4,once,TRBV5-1,CASSLAAASLNEKLFF,TGCGCCAGCAGCTTGGCTGCGGCCAGCCTTAATGAAAAACTGTTTTTT
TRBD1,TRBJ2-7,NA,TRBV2,CASSAGQSLYEQYF,TGTGCCAGCAGTGCGGGACAGTCGCTCTACGAGCAGTACTTC
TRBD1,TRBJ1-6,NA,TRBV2,CASRAPGTGNSPLHF,TGTGCCAGCAGAGCTCCGGGGACAGGGAATTCACCCCTCCACTTT
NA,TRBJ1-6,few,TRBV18,CASSPRTADNSPLHF,TGTGCCAGCTCACCTCGGACAGCCGATAATTCACCCCTCCACTTT
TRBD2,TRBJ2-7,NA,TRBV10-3,CAIGRSSGGHEQYF,TGTGCCATCGGGAGGTCTAGCGGGGGTCACGAGCAGTACTTC
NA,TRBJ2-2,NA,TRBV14,CASSQVRGGYTGELFF,TGTGCCAGCAGCCAAGTCAGGGGCGGTTACACCGGGGAGCTGTTTTTT
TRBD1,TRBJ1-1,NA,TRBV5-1,CASSLLQGNRGANTEAFF,TGCGCCAGCAGCTTGTTGCAGGGGAACAGGGGGGCGAACACTGAAGCTTTCTTT
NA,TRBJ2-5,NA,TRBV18,CASSPLMMGGQETQYF,TGTGCCAGCTCACCGCTGATGATGGGGGGCCAAGAGACCCAGTACTTC
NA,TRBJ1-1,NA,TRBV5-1,CASSFAGGLTEAFF,TGCGCCAGCAGCTTCGCGGGGGGCCTCACTGAAGCTTTCTTT
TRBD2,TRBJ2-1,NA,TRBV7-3,CASSSGTSGRNEQFF,TGTGCCAGCAGCTCCGGGACTAGTGGGCGGAATGAGCAGTTCTTC
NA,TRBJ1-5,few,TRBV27,CASSWGVNQPQHF,TGTGCCAGCAGTTGGGGGGTCAATCAGCCCCAGCATTTT
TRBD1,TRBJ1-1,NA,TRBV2,CASTLDRVDTEAFF,TGTGCCAGCACCTTAGACAGGGTAGACACTGAAGCTTTCTTT
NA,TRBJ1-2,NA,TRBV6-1,CASSEWGVANYGYTF,TGTGCCAGCAGTGAATGGGGGGTAGCGAACTATGGCTACACCTTC
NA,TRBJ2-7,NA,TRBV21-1,CASPRMVYEQYF,TGTGCCAGCCCGAGGATGGTCTACGAGCAGTACTTC
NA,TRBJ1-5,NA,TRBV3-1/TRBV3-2,CASSQTGGWEPQHF,TGTGCCAGCAGCCAAACGGGTGGGTGGGAGCCCCAGCATTTT
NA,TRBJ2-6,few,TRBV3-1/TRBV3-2,CASSQGAGANVLTF,TGTGCCAGCAGCCAGGGAGCTGGGGCCAACGTCCTGACTTTC